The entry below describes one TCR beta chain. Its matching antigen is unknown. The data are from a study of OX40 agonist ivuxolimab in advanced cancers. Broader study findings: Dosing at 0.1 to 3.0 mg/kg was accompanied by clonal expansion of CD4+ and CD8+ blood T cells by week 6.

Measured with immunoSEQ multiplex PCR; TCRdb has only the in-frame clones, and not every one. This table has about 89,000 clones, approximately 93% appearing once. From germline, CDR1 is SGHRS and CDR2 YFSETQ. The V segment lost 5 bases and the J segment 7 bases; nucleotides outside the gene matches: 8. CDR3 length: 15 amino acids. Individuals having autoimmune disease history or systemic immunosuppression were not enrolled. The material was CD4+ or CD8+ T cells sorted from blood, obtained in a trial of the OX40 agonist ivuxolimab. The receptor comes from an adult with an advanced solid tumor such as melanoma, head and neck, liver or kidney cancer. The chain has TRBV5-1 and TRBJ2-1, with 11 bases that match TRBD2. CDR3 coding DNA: TGCGCCAGCAGTCTACTAGCGGGAGTGGGTAATGAGCAGTTCTTC. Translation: CASSLLAGVGNEQFF.